This entry lists 21 T cell receptor beta chains sequenced from one sample in a study of Ad26.COV2.S vaccination and SARS-CoV-2 variants. Treatment defined: about 20 received Ad26.COV2.S at low or high dose, single or two shots; a few received placebo; per-sample allocation not given. Repertoires come from day 63 after the first vaccine or placebo injection. Some clones are missing from TCRdb's copy, which holds only in-frame ones; the method was immunoSEQ multiplex PCR. Found here are about 480,000 clones, around 85% of them singletons; the top ten hold 9.5% to 15%. The specimen comprised peripheral blood, sampled in a trial of Ad26.COV2.S vaccine versus placebo. The receptors here all came from a person aged 18 to 65 who received the Ad26.COV2.S COVID-19 vaccine or a placebo.

The chain combines TRBV19 with TRBJ2-7; possible D gene TRBD1, 6 bases. Trimming pared 2 bases from V and 3 bases from J, leaving 14 bases between. The CDR3 spans 15 residues. CDR1 LNHDA and CDR2 SQIVND come from the germline V gene (reference sequence). CDR3 nucleotide sequence: TGTGCCAGTAGTATACAGGGGCCGGCTTTCTACGAGCAGTACTTC. This gives the protein CASSIQGPAFYEQYF. Combining the CDR3 with reference TRBV19 and TRBJ2-7 gives the whole variable domain DGGITQSPKYLFRKEGQNVTLSCEQNLNHDAMYWYRQDPGQGLRLIYYSQIVNDFQKGDIAEGYSVSREKKESFPLTVTSAQKNPTAFYLCASSIQGPAFYEQYFGPGTRLTVT.

The chain carries TRBV15 and TRBJ1-2; D not resolved. CDR3 size: 11 residues. Trimming took off 0 bases at V and 6 bases at J, with 2 bases between the two ends. Looked up from germline, CDR1 is LNHNV and CDR2 is YYDKDF (reference sequence). This CDR3 is CATSRDNGYTF. CDR3 DNA sequence: TGTGCCACCAGCAGAGATAATGGCTACACCTTC.

As DNA, the CDR3 is TGTGCCAGCAGCACGGACCAGGTATCCTACGAGCAGTACTTC. This gives the protein CASSTDQVSYEQYF. The chain carries TRBV7-3 and TRBJ2-7, with D unclear. This CDR3 has 14 amino acids. With 5 bases removed from V and 1 base from J, the gap between germline ends came to 12 bases. CDR1 SGHTA and CDR2 FQGTGA come from the germline V gene.

This clone occurred once. The chain joins TRBV5-4 to TRBJ2-5; no clear D gene. Germline V gene lookup returns CDR1 SGHNT and CDR2 YYREEE (reference sequence). Trimming shortened V by 0 bases and J by 1 base, and 7 bases separated the two germline ends. CDR3 length: 14 amino acids. CDR3 amino acids: CASSLGTFQETQYF. CDR3 nucleotides: TGTGCCAGCAGCTTGGGTACGTTCCAAGAGACCCAGTACTTC.

This chain connects TRBV19 to TRBJ1-1, with no clear D. Trimming removed 7 bases from V and 5 bases from J, with 17 bases in between. The CDR3 has 14 amino acids. Germline values: CDR1 LNHDA, CDR2 SQIVND (reference sequence). The CDR3 DNA sequence: TGTGCCAGTACCCCTCTACGGGGAGGTACTGAAGCTTTCTTT. It is translated as CASTPLRGGTEAFF.

The chain has TRBV7-2 and TRBJ2-1, with 11 bases lining up with TRBD2. The CDR3 has 16 amino acids. Germline V CDR1 and CDR2: SGHTA, FQGNSA. J gave up 3 bases and V 5 bases, and 6 bases lay outside the gene matches. Here the CDR3 DNA reads TGTGCCAGCAGCCCCCTGCTAGCGGGAGGCTACAATGAGCAGTTCTTC. Translation gives CASSPLLAGGYNEQFF.

This rearrangement joins TRBV6-1 to TRBJ1-5; tentatively, D is TRBD1 (5 bases). Trimming took off 3 bases at V and 7 bases at J, with 10 bases between the two ends. Germline V lookup: CDR1 MNHNS, CDR2 SASEGT. The CDR3 runs 13 residues. The CDR3 coding sequence is TGTGCCAGCAGTGACAGGGCCGGGCAGCCCCAGCATTTT. Translating gives CASSDRAGQPQHF.

This clone was counted many times. This sequence joins TRBV9 and TRBJ1-2; D is unresolved. Per germline, CDR1 SGDLS and CDR2 YYNGEE. This CDR3 region has 15 residues. V was cut by 0 bases and J by 5 bases, with 14 bases left in between. CDR3 sequence: CASSVGVVGLYGYTF. As DNA, the CDR3 is TGTGCCAGCAGCGTAGGGGTAGTAGGCCTATATGGCTACACCTTC.

The V and J genes are TRBV6-5 and TRBJ2-7; a weak D match, TRBD1 (6 bases). The germline CDR1 and CDR2 sequences are MNHEY and SVGAGI. The CDR3 runs to 15 residues. Trimming cost V 6 bases and J 2 bases, with 17 bases left between them. CDR3 loop: CASRRGWDIAYEQYF. DNA for the CDR3: TGTGCCAGCAGGCGAGGTTGGGACATCGCCTACGAGCAGTACTTC.

For the CDR3, the DNA is TGTGCCAGCAGCTTAGGATTCCCCAATGAGCAGTTCTTC. Translation: CASSLGFPNEQFF. This chain joins TRBV11-3 and TRBJ2-1; D remains ambiguous. There are 13 residues in the CDR3. Germline V gene sequence: CDR1 SGHNT, CDR2 YENEEA. V lost 1 base and J lost 6, with 7 bases in between.

This clone was observed a handful of times. J is TRBJ1-2 and V is TRBV28, with D unclear. This CDR3 comprises 12 residues. V lost 6 bases to trimming and J lost 8 bases, with 13 bases between them. In germline, CDR1 is MDHEN, CDR2 SYDVKM. Here the CDR3 DNA reads TGTGCCAGCAGGCCGGGGATAGACGGCTACACCTTC. Translation gives CASRPGIDGYTF.

With regard to this clone: Within the sample, other DNA sequences also encode this same CDR3. This chain joins TRBV6-5 and TRBJ2-6; D not resolved. V dropped 2 bases and J dropped 4 bases, with 6 bases sitting between them. The CDR3 spans 14 residues. Looked up from germline, CDR1 is MNHEY and CDR2 is SVGAGI. The CDR3: CASSYRAGANVLTF. The CDR3 region has the DNA TGTGCCAGCAGTTACAGGGCCGGGGCCAACGTCCTGACTTTC.

J is TRBJ2-7 and V is TRBV5-1; D is tentatively TRBD1 or TRBD2 (5 bases each). The germline V gene has CDR1 SGHRS and CDR2 YFSETQ. V was clipped by 9 bases and J by 0 bases, with 28 bases between them. The CDR3 runs 18 residues. The DNA of the CDR3 is TGCGCCACCGCCTTCGAGGGACGGGCACAAAGGAGCTCCTACGAGCAGTACTTC. Its translation: CATAFEGRAQRSSYEQYF.

This clone was recorded only once. J is TRBJ1-1 and V is TRBV27; no clear D. In germline, CDR1 is MNHEY, CDR2 SMNVEV (reference sequence). Trimming pared 3 bases from V and 3 bases from J, leaving 8 bases between. This CDR3 is 13 amino acids long. This CDR3 is CASSFYGDTEAFF. In nucleotides, the CDR3 is TGTGCCAGCAGTTTTTATGGGGACACTGAAGCTTTCTTT.

The gene calls are TRBV10-3 and TRBJ1-1; D unresolved. The CDR3 totals 13 residues. The germline V and J ends were trimmed by 1 base and 1 base, with 4 bases remaining between them. Germline values: CDR1 ENHRY, CDR2 SYGVKD. The CDR3 spells CAISEWENTEAFF. The CDR3 bases are TGTGCCATCAGTGAGTGGGAGAACACTGAAGCTTTCTTT.

This chain joins TRBV9 and TRBJ2-5, with D possibly matching TRBD2 (7 bases). The germline V and J ends were trimmed by 4 bases and 5 bases, with 15 bases remaining between them. CDR1 and CDR2 (germline): SGDLS, YYNGEE. The CDR3 spans 14 residues. CDR3 residues: CASSTAGARETQYF. CDR3 nucleotide sequence: TGTGCCAGCAGCACCGCGGGGGCGCGGGAGACCCAGTACTTC.

The V and J genes are TRBV5-1 and TRBJ2-2; the match to TRBD1 covers 7 bases. This CDR3 contains 18 residues. Germline CDR1 is SGHRS and CDR2 is YFSETQ. V was clipped by 2 bases and J by 0 bases; unmatched bases: 10. The CDR3 region is CASSLEGQRFSNTGELFF. The CDR3 DNA sequence: TGCGCCAGCAGCTTAGAGGGACAGCGTTTTTCGAACACCGGGGAGCTGTTTTTT.

This clone was seen a single time. This chain joins TRBV7-2 and TRBJ2-2; D is unresolved. The CDR3 length is 14 residues. The germline V and J ends were trimmed by 5 bases and 5 bases, with 12 bases remaining between them. Germline-derived CDR1 and CDR2 are SGHTA and FQGNSA. This chain's CDR3 is CASSQPGGTGELFF. The DNA of the CDR3 is TGTGCCAGCAGCCAACCGGGTGGTACCGGGGAGCTGTTTTTT.

The rearrangement joins TRBV19 to TRBJ1-2; D gene unclear. The length of the CDR3 is 12 residues. Germline assignment: CDR1 LNHDA and CDR2 SQIVND (reference sequence). Trimming shortened V by 5 bases and J by 8 bases, and 12 bases separated the two germline ends. Here the CDR3 reads CASSASGEGYTF. The CDR3, as DNA: TGTGCCAGTAGTGCTTCCGGGGAAGGCTACACCTTC.

This rearrangement joins TRBV2 to TRBJ2-5; maybe TRBD2 (5 bases). CDR3 size: 12 residues. In germline, CDR1 is SNHLY, CDR2 FYNNEI. V shed 9 bases and J shed 5 bases, with 13 bases lying between them. The CDR3 DNA reads TGTGCCAGTGAAGTTGGGGAGGAGACCCAGTACTTC. It specifies CASEVGEETQYF.

The V and J genes are TRBV3-1 (or the pseudogene TRBV3-2) and TRBJ1-6; no reliable D call. V was clipped by 3 bases and J by 10 bases, with 7 bases between them. CDR1 LGHDT and CDR2 YNNKEL come from the germline V gene (reference sequence). This CDR3 is built from 12 residues. CDR3 region: CASSHRSSPLHF. CDR3 DNA: TGTGCCAGCAGCCATCGTAGCTCACCCCTCCACTTT.